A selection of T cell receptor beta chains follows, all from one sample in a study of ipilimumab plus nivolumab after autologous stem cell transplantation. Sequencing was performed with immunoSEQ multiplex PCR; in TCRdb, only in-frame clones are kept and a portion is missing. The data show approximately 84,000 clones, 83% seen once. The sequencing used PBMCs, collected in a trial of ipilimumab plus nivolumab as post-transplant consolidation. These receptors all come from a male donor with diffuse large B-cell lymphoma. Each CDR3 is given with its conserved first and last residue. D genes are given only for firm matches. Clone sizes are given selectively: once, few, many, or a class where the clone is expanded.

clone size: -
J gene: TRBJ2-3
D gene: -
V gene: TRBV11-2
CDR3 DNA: TGTGCCAGCAGCTACGGACGGGGAGATACGCAGTATTTT
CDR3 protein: CASSYGRGDTQYF

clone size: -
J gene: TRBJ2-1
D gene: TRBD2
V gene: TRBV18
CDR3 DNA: TGTGCCAGCTCACTACTTGAGACTAGCAGTTTTTTCGATGAGCAGTTCTTC
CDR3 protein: CASSLLETSSFFDEQFF

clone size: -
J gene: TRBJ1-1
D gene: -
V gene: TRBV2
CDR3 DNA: TGTGCCAGCAGTGAAGTTGGCAGATTGAACACTGAAGCTTTCTTT
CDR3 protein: CASSEVGRLNTEAFF

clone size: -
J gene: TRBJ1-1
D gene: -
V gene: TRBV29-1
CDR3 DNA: TGCAGCGTAGGTTCTTCGAACACTGAAGCTTTCTTT
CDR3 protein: CSVGSSNTEAFF

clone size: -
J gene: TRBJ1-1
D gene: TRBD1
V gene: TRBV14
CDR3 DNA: TGTGCCAGCAGCCAACCTGACAGGGTTGATGTACGACCTGAAGCTTTCTTT
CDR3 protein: CASSQPDRVDVRPEAFF

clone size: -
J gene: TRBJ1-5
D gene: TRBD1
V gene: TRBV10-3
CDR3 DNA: TGTGCCATCAGTGAGTCGGGACAGGCCTCAAGTCAGCCCCAGCATTTT
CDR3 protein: CAISESGQASSQPQHF

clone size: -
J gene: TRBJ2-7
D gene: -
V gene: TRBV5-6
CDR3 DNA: TGTGCCAGCAGCTCGACAGGCCGAACCTACGAGCAGTACTTC
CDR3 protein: CASSSTGRTYEQYF

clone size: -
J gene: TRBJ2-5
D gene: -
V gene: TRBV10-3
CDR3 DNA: TGTGCCATCAATACAAGGATGAAAGAGACCCAGTACTTC
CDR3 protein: CAINTRMKETQYF

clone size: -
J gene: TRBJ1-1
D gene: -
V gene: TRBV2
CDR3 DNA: TGTGCCAGCAGATCGACGGGTGGGGGGGGTGAAGCTTTCTTT
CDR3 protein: CASRSTGGGGEAFF

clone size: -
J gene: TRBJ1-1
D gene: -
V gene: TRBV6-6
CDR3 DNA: TGTGCCAGCACCCCCCCGGGGGCCAACACTGAAGCTTTCTTT
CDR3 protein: CASTPPGANTEAFF

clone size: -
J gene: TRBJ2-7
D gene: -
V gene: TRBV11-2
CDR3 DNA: TGTGCCAGCAGCTTAGATCCAGCCTCCTACGAGCAGTACTTC
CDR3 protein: CASSLDPASYEQYF

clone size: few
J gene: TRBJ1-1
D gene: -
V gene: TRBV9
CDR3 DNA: TGTGCCAGCAGCCCTCGGACGGTGAACACTGAAGCTTTCTTT
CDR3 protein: CASSPRTVNTEAFF

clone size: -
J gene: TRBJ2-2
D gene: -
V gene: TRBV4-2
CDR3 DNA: TGTGCCAGCAGCCAAGACCACGGGACAACGAACACCGGGGAGCTGTTTTTT
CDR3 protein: CASSQDHGTTNTGELFF

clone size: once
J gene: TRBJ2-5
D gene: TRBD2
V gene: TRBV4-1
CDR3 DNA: TGCGCCAGCAGCCAAACTAGCGGGGGGGAGACCCAGTACTTC
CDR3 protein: CASSQTSGGETQYF

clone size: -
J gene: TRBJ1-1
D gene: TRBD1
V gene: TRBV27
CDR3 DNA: TGTGCCAGCAGTCCCTTGACAGGGGGGAACACTGAAGCTTTCTTT
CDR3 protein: CASSPLTGGNTEAFF

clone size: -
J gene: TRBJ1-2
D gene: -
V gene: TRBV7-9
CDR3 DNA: TGTGCCAGCAGCCCCGGCTCGGGGTATGGCTACACCTTC
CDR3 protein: CASSPGSGYGYTF

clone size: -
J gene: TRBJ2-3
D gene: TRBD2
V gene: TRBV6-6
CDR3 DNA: TGTGCCAGCAGGCAATCTAGCGGGGGATTTGCAGATACGCAGTATTTT
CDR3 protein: CASRQSSGGFADTQYF

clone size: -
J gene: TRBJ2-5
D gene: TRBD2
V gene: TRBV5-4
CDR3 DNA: TGTGCCAGCAGCACTGTAGCGGGACTACCCCAAGAGACCCAGTACTTC
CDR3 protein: CASSTVAGLPQETQYF

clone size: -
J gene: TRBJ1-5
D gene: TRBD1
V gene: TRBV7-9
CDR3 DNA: TGTGCCAGCAGCTTAGCAGGGGGCGGGAGTCAGCCCCAGCATTTT
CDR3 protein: CASSLAGGGSQPQHF

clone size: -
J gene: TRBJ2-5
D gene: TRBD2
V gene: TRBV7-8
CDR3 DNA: TGTGCCAGCAGCTTAGAGGTACTAGCGGTAAGAGAGACCCAGTACTTC
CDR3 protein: CASSLEVLAVRETQYF

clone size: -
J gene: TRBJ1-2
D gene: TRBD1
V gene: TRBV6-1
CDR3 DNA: TGTGCCGAACGGGACAGGGGGGTCGGCTACACCTTC
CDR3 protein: CAERDRGVGYTF

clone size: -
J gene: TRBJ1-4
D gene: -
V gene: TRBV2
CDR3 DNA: TGTGCCAGCAGTCTCAGGCGCCGTAATGAAAAACTGTTTTTT
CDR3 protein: CASSLRRRNEKLFF

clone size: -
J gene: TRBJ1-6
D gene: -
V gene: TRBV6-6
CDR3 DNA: TGTGCCAGCAGTCGGATAGACAGTTCACCCCTCCACTTT
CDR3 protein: CASSRIDSSPLHF

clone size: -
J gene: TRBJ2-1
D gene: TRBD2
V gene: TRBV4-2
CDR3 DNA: TGTGCCAGCAGCCAAGATCCCCGGTGGAGCGGGGGTGGTTACAATGAGCAGTTCTTC
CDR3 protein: CASSQDPRWSGGGYNEQFF

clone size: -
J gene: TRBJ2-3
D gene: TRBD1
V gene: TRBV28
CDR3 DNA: TGTGCCAGCAGTTCCCCTGGACAGGGACGAGATACGCAGTATTTT
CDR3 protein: CASSSPGQGRDTQYF

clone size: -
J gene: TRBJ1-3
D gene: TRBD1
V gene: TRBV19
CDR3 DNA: TGTGCCAGTAGTATTAAGGGGGCGCCGGGAAACACCATATATTTT
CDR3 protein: CASSIKGAPGNTIYF

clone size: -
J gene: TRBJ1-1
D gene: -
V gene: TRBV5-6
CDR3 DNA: TGTGCCAGCAGCCTGGGTGATGAAGCTTTCTTT
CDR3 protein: CASSLGDEAFF

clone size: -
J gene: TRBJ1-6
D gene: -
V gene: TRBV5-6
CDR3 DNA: TGTGCCAGCAGCTCACAGCTGTTGGACTCACCCCTCCACTTT
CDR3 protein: CASSSQLLDSPLHF

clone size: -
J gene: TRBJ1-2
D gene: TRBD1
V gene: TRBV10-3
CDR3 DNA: TGTGCCAGCAGCCCGATTACCGGGACAGGGTACTCTGGCTACACCTTC
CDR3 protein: CASSPITGTGYSGYTF

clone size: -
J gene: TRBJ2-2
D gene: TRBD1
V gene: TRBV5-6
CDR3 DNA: TGTGCCAGCAGCTTGAACAGGGGAGTAGGGGAGCTGTTTTTT
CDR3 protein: CASSLNRGVGELFF